This passage covers 6 T cell receptor beta chains from one sample sequenced in a study of T cell clonality in common variable immunodeficiency. Assay: immunoSEQ multiplex PCR; the TCRdb copy retains only in-frame clones and omits some. The sample is made up of 80,000 or so clones, none counted only once. Sequenced material: peripheral blood mononuclear cells. These receptors originate from a person aged 18 to 70 in good health.

This clone was detected many times. The CDR3 end lies 3 residues beyond the end of the read and is filled in from the germline J gene. The chain recombines TRBV7-2 with TRBJ2-2, with D perhaps being TRBD1 or TRBD2 (7 bases each). CDR3 size: 15 residues. Trimming stripped 1 base from V and 6 bases from J, with 12 bases between. Germline V lookup: CDR1 SGHTA, CDR2 FQGNSA. The sequenced part of the CDR3 DNA is TGTGCCAGCAGCTTAGGACAGGGAGGGGCCGGGGAG. This translates into CASSLGQGGAGE. The CDR3 in full is CASSLGQGGAGELFF.

There are many counts of this clone. The sequenced fragment ends 3 residues before the CDR3 boundary, so the rest is inferred from the germline J gene. This chain connects TRBV29-1 to TRBJ2-3, with 9 bases that match TRBD2. The germline CDR1 and CDR2 sequences are SQVTM and ANQGSEA. The CDR3 is made up of 18 amino acids. Trimming at V came to 4 bases and at J to 1 base, leaving 15 bases not matched to a gene. The CDR3 reads CSVAGLAGRTLRTDTQYF. Incomplete CDR3 DNA: TGCAGCGTTGCCGGGCTAGCGGGAAGAACTCTACGCACAGATACG.

This clone was found many times. The CDR3 sequence is CSVEGQGTGGYTF. The sequenced part of the CDR3 DNA is TGCAGCGTTGAAGGACAGGGGACAGGCGGC. The chain carries TRBV29-1 and TRBJ1-2, with 8 bases fitting TRBD1. The CDR3 end lies 3 residues beyond the end of the read and is filled in from the germline J gene. The germline gives CDR1 SQVTM, CDR2 ANQGSEA. This CDR3 has 13 amino acids.

Many counts were recorded for this clone. The read falls 3 residues short of the CDR3 end, and the missing part is taken from the germline J gene. The gene calls are TRBV7-9 and TRBJ1-1; D ambiguous. V was shortened by 8 bases and J by 6 bases, with 13 bases between the two germline ends. CDR1 is SEHNR, CDR2 FQNEAQ, per germline (reference sequence). The CDR3 is 12 amino acids. The CDR3 reads CASRVLVSEAFF. The sequenced CDR3 bases are TGTGCCAGCCGTGTATTAGTTTCTGAA.

This clone was found many times. Read sequence stops 3 residues before the CDR3 end, and the germline J gene provides the missing end. The chain joins TRBV6-2 or TRBV6-3 to TRBJ2-7, with 10 bases identical to TRBD1. V lost 5 bases to trimming and J lost 0 bases; unmatched junction nucleotides: 1. The CDR3 is 14 residues long. Germline V gives CDR1 MNHEY, CDR2 SVGEGT. The CDR3 bases that were read are TGTGCCAGCAGTAGGGACAGGGGCTCCTACGAG. Translation gives CASSRDRGSYE. The CDR3, in full, reads CASSRDRGSYEQYF.

This clone was seen repeatedly, ten times or more. The CDR3 end lies 3 residues beyond the end of the read and is filled in from the germline J gene. This same CDR3 is encoded by further DNA sequences in the sample. This rearrangement joins TRBV6-1 to TRBJ2-7, with D possibly TRBD1 on 6 matching bases. Between the trimmed V and J ends, which lost 3 bases and 5 bases, there was a span of 11 bases. The germline V gene has CDR1 MNHNS and CDR2 SASEGT. This CDR3 is built from 13 residues. The CDR3 sequence: CASSDGRGNEQYF. The CDR3 bases that were read are TGTGCCAGCAGTGACGGCAGGGGTAACGAG.